Listed below are T cell receptor beta chains from one sample, sequenced in a study of blood T cell repertoires in COVID-19. Data came from immunoSEQ multiplex PCR; TCRdb stores just in-frame clones and leaves some out. The sample contains approximately 270,000 clones, more than 80% of which appear only once. Sequencing was carried out using PBMCs or T cells enriched from blood (not recorded which). The receptors stem from a woman in her thirties with acute COVID-19. CDR3s include the opening cysteine and the closing phenylalanine or tryptophan.

len | v_gene | CDR3aa
15 | TRBV4-3 | CASSQQRTRTDTQYF
16 | TRBV21-1 | CASSITSGGTNEKLFF
12 | TRBV27 | CASSTTNEKLFF
17 | TRBV27 | CASTPRRGNATNEKLFF
13 | TRBV28 | CASRNPGNQPQHF
16 | TRBV4-1 | CASSQGSGRTYNEQFF
19 | TRBV3-1/TRBV3-2 | CASSRSIGTGTIAKNIQYF
15 | TRBV15 | CATTTWERGLNEQFF
15 | TRBV28 | CASSSTGDFSYEQYF
14 | TRBV2 | CASSAQGGPYGYTF
14 | TRBV29-1 | CSVFVESGTGELFF
14 | TRBV6-1 | CASSEGDRANIQYF
15 | TRBV11-2 | CASKGWTSGSDEQFF
20 | TRBV4-1 | CASSQNSGGLREVLYNEQFF
14 | TRBV11-3 | CASSASGSYNEQFF
14 | TRBV7-9 | CASSGTGGFYEQYF
16 | TRBV12-5 | CASGLYPARVNYGYTF
13 | TRBV6-5 | CASSLDSNYGYTF
13 | TRBV27 | CASSDRVLYGYTF
14 | TRBV29-1 | CSVELGQGIETQYF
15 | TRBV6-5 | CASSSAGSGANTIYF
12 | TRBV12-3/TRBV12-4 | CASSTRNNEQFF
18 | TRBV2 | CASSDTGLAGGGSYEQYF